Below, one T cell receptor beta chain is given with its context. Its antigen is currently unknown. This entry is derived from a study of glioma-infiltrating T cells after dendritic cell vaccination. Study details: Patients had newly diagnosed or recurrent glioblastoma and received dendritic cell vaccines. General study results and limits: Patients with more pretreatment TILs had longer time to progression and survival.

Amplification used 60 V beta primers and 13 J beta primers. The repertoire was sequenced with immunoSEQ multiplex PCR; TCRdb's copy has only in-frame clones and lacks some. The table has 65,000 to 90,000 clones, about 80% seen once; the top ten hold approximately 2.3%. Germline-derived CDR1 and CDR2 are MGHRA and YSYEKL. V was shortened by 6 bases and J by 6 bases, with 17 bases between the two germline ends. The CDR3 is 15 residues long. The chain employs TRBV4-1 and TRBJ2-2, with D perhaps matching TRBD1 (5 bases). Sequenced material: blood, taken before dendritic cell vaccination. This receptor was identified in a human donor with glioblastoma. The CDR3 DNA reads TGCGCCAGCAGGGCCACCGAGCTAGGGGCCGGGGAGCTGTTTTTT. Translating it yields CASRATELGAGELFF.